This entry concerns a single TCR beta chain. The germline V gene has CDR1 SGHTA and CDR2 FQGTGA. V lost 5 bases, J lost 5 bases, and 12 bases lay in between. This CDR3 is built from 13 residues. The source of the sample is a study of blood T cell repertoires in COVID-19. Study-wide context: The analysed material was cDNA or gDNA that came from T cells, B-cell-depleted T cells, or PBMCs.

Sequencing was performed with immunoSEQ multiplex PCR; in TCRdb, only in-frame clones are kept and a portion is missing. This table has over 100,000 clones, approximately 89% appearing once. This TCR came from a man aged 40-55 years with acute or convalescent COVID-19. Input material: peripheral blood. This chain joins TRBV7-3 and TRBJ2-5, with D perhaps TRBD1 (7 bases). The CDR3: CASSGGGGETQYF. In nucleotides, the CDR3 is TGTGCCAGCAGCGGAGGGGGCGGTGAGACCCAGTACTTC.